Below, 21 T cell receptor beta chains from the same sample are listed, as sequenced in a study of post-analysis software for immune sequencing data. The TCR beta cDNA libraries carried unique molecular identifiers. One entry per CDR3 protein, called by TCRdb with MiXCR from the PCR reads. The table has hundreds of thousands of distinct CDR3 sequences, roughly 45% seen once. What these receptors recognize is not known. Study results and limitations: TRBV5-6, TRBV5-1 and TRBV20-1 were among four or five TRBV segments more frequent in patients than controls.

Sequencing was carried out using blood. The source is a girl between 10 and 17 years old with multiple sclerosis.

The rearrangement uses TRBV6-5 and TRBJ1-2; D is possibly TRBD1 (5 bases). V shed 7 bases and J shed 6 bases, with 9 bases lying between them. The CDR3 is 11 residues long. The germline V gene has CDR1 MNHEY and CDR2 SVGAGI. The chain's CDR3 is CASKVGDGYTF. In DNA form, the CDR3 reads TGTGCCAGCAAGGTGGGGGATGGCTACACCTTC.

The chain combines TRBV27 with TRBJ1-4; D is perhaps TRBD1 (5 bases). Germline loops: CDR1 MNHEY, CDR2 SMNVEV (reference sequence). The CDR3 totals 14 residues. Trimming shortened V by 6 bases and J by 5 bases, and 13 bases separated the two germline ends. CDR3 DNA: TGTGCCAGCAGCCACCGGGACGGCAATGAAAAACTGTTTTTT. It translates to CASSHRDGNEKLFF.

This clonotype has more than one count but fewer than ten. This chain joins TRBV7-3 and TRBJ1-1; possible D gene TRBD1, 6 bases. CDR1 is SGHTA and CDR2 is FQGTGA in the germline V gene. CDR3 length: 13 residues. Trimming cost V 2 bases and J 3 bases, with 7 bases left between them. CDR3 coding DNA: TGTGCCAGCAGCTTAGAGGGGGACACTGAAGCTTTCTTT. This gives the protein CASSLEGDTEAFF. The full variable domain, completed using reference TRBV7-3 and TRBJ1-1, is GAGVSQTPSNKVTEKGKYVELRCDPISGHTALYWYRQSLGQGPEFLIYFQGTGAADDSGLPNDRFFAVRPEGSVSTLKIQRTERGDSAVYLCASSLEGDTEAFFGQGTRLTVV.

The chain combines TRBV20-1 with TRBJ2-7; TRBD1 or TRBD2 may be the D gene (5 bases each). The CDR3 spans 15 residues. The V end was cut by 5 bases, the J end by 4 bases, with 21 bases between. Germline V gene lookup returns CDR1 DFQATT and CDR2 SNEGSKA (reference sequence). CDR3 bases: TGCAGTGCTCCGCCCGCGGACCCGGGGCCTTACGAGCAGTACTTC. Translation: CSAPPADPGPYEQYF.

This chain connects TRBV20-1 to TRBJ2-7, with 9 positions matching TRBD1. The CDR3 is made up of 12 amino acids. CDR1 is DFQATT, CDR2 SNEGSKA, per germline (reference sequence). Trimming at V came to 6 bases and at J to 6 bases, leaving 6 bases not matched to a gene. In nucleotides, the CDR3 is TGCAGTGCCGGGACAGGGAGGCCCGAGCAGTACTTC. Translated: CSAGTGRPEQYF.

This clonotype appeared a single time. CDR3 loop: CATSDRTGTPPDTQYF. The DNA for the CDR3 is TGTGCCACCAGTGATCGAACCGGGACACCCCCAGATACGCAGTATTTT. The genes are TRBV24-1 and TRBJ2-3; a weak D match, TRBD1 (6 bases). This CDR3 has 16 residues. In germline, CDR1 is KGHDR, CDR2 SFDVKD. V was shortened by 3 bases and J by 4 bases, with 16 bases between the two germline ends.

V is TRBV7-9 and J is TRBJ1-1, with 11 bases aligning to TRBD1. CDR1 and CDR2 (germline): SEHNR, FQNEAQ (reference sequence). V was pared by 1 base and J by 11 bases, with 12 bases of the junction left unmatched. The CDR3 is 16 amino acids. This CDR3 is CASSLGGQGALVDAFF. CDR3 bases: TGTGCCAGCAGCTTAGGTGGACAGGGGGCCCTAGTGGACGCTTTCTTT.

The chain joins TRBV24-1 to TRBJ2-7; TRBD1 matches 9 bases. Germline V gene lookup returns CDR1 KGHDR and CDR2 SFDVKD. Trimming at V came to 5 bases and at J to 0 bases, leaving 4 bases not matched to a gene. The CDR3 runs 15 residues. CDR3 nucleotides: TGTGCCACCAGTGGCCGACAGGGGGGCTCCTACGAGCAGTACTTC. Encoded protein: CATSGRQGGSYEQYF.

This chain connects TRBV4-2 to TRBJ1-5; weak D call: TRBD1 (5 bases). The germline gives CDR1 LGHNA, CDR2 YNFKEQ. The V and J ends lost 2 bases and 0 bases respectively, with 11 bases between them. The CDR3 has 16 residues. CDR3 nucleotides: TGTGCCAGCAGCCAACCGAGGACATCTAGCAATCAGCCCCAGCATTTT. Residues: CASSQPRTSSNQPQHF.

The rearrangement uses TRBV4-1 and TRBJ2-1; TRBD2 matches 10 bases. The ends lost 6 bases at V and 8 bases at J; junction bases unmatched: 19. The CDR3 sequence is 18 residues long. Germline-derived CDR1 and CDR2 are MGHRA and YSYEKL. This CDR3 is CASRQREGRGFSSDEQFF. The CDR3 DNA is TGCGCCAGCAGACAGCGGGAGGGCCGGGGCTTCTCTTCGGATGAGCAGTTCTTC.

The chain couples TRBV29-1 to TRBJ2-7; 7 positions agree with TRBD1. This CDR3 is 14 amino acids long. Germline lookup yields CDR1 SQVTM and CDR2 ANQGSEA. V lost 4 bases to trimming and J lost 2 bases; unmatched junction nucleotides: 8. Here the CDR3 DNA reads TGCAGCGTTGGTCCCCGACAGGGAACCTACGAGCAGTACTTC. The encoded protein is CSVGPRQGTYEQYF.

The CDR3 DNA reads TGTGCCAGCAGTGATGAGGGGGGCGCCGGGGAGCTGTTTTTT. Translating gives CASSDEGGAGELFF. The V and J genes are TRBV6-4 and TRBJ2-2; the D call may be TRBD1 or TRBD2 (6 bases each). The CDR3 is made up of 14 amino acids. Germline CDR1 MRHNA, CDR2 SNTAGT. V was cut by 3 bases and J by 6 bases, with 11 bases left in between.

The rearrangement joins TRBV20-1 to TRBJ1-1; D not certain. CDR1 is DFQATT, CDR2 SNEGSKA, per germline (reference sequence). The V end was cut by 6 bases, the J end by 1 base, with 6 bases between. The CDR3 runs 11 residues. In nucleotides, the CDR3 is TGCAGTGCCAAAAAGAACACTGAAGCTTTCTTT. This sequence encodes CSAKKNTEAFF.

The V and J genes are TRBV20-1 and TRBJ1-4; D possibly corresponds to TRBD1 (6 bases). Trimming cost V 6 bases and J 3 bases, with 11 bases left between them. Germline values: CDR1 DFQATT, CDR2 SNEGSKA (reference sequence). This CDR3 comprises 13 residues. CDR3 bases: TGCAGTGCGAATCAGGGGTCTAATGAAAAACTGTTTTTT. Amino acids: CSANQGSNEKLFF.

This chain joins TRBV10-3 and TRBJ1-1, with a tentative D call TRBD1 (5 bases). Looked up from germline, CDR1 is ENHRY and CDR2 is SYGVKD. CDR3 size: 15 residues. With 0 bases removed from V and 2 bases from J, the gap between germline ends came to 10 bases. The CDR3 bases are TGTGCCATCAGTGAGTCGTTTGGGGGAAACACTGAAGCTTTCTTT. Translation: CAISESFGGNTEAFF.

This clonotype was counted a few times. The chain links TRBV20-1 to TRBJ2-7; 10 positions agree with TRBD2. The trim removed 1 base at V and 7 bases at J, leaving 10 bases unmatched. CDR1 is DFQATT, CDR2 SNEGSKA, per germline (reference sequence). This CDR3 contains 15 residues. The CDR3 reads CSARGSSGSYNEQYF. Here the CDR3 DNA reads TGCAGTGCTAGAGGTTCTAGCGGGAGTTATAATGAGCAGTACTTC.

The chain joins TRBV19 to TRBJ2-5, with a weak D call TRBD2 (5 bases). The J call is in doubt because the DNA end fits TRBJ2-7 better. Germline V gene lookup returns CDR1 LNHDA and CDR2 SQIVND (reference sequence). The CDR3 extends over 15 amino acids. CDR3 coding DNA: TGTGCCAGTAGTATCGGTGGGGAGCGCTCCTACGAGCAGTACTTC. It specifies CASSIGGERSYEQYF.

CDR3 amino acids: CASSLVSGKPAYEQYF. The CDR3 region has the DNA TGCGCCAGCAGCCTGGTGAGCGGGAAGCCCGCCTACGAGCAGTACTTC. J is TRBJ2-7 and V is TRBV5-1; 7 nucleotides align to TRBD2. The length of the CDR3 is 16 residues. The V gene's germline CDR1 is SGHRS and CDR2 YFSETQ. V shed 4 bases, J shed 2 bases, and the junction held 12 bases outside the gene matches.

This sequence joins TRBV12-3 or TRBV12-4 and TRBJ2-7; the D is unclear. The CDR3 loop spans 14 amino acids. V was shortened by 3 bases and J by 3 bases, with 12 bases between the two germline ends. The CDR3 nucleotides are TGTGCCAGCAGTTTTTTACCCCCCGACTACGAGCAGTACTTC. Its translation is CASSFLPPDYEQYF.

This clonotype has only a few counts. The rearrangement links TRBV12-3 or TRBV12-4 to TRBJ2-3, with D unresolved. CDR3 size: 13 residues. Trimming cost V 6 bases and J 2 bases, with 9 bases left between them. CDR3 region: CASRPDPTDTQYF. CDR3 DNA: TGTGCCAGCAGGCCAGATCCCACAGATACGCAGTATTTT.

Only one count was recorded for this clonotype. The chain has TRBV29-1 and TRBJ2-7; 8 bases line up with TRBD2. This CDR3 contains 13 residues. CDR1 is SQVTM, CDR2 ANQGSEA, per germline. V lost 4 bases, J lost 6 bases, and 8 bases stayed unmatched. This CDR3 is CSVASGGPGEQYF. The CDR3 bases are TGCAGCGTTGCATCGGGAGGGCCTGGCGAGCAGTACTTC.